The entry below describes one T cell receptor (beta chain). Its antigen is undetermined. The source of the sample is a study of brain T cells in children with intractable seizures. Findings of the study overall: Clones missing pre-surgery may reflect undersampling of that blood sample.

CDR1 and CDR2 from the germline V gene are KGHSH and LQKENI. J was trimmed by 6 bases and V by 0 bases; bases with no gene match: 1. The CDR3 contains 16 residues. Sequencing was limited to surgery cases with top T cell transcript signatures in brain tissue. TCRdb keeps only in-frame clones here, not all; method: immunoSEQ multiplex PCR. Of 7,500 to 8,000 clones in the sample, roughly four fifths were seen once. This chain joins TRBV18 and TRBJ2-1, with TRBD2 matching 14 bases. This clonotype was obtained from a boy under two years old with tuberous sclerosis and intractable seizures. This specimen was resected brain tissue, taken at surgery. The chain's CDR3 is CASSPPTSGGGNEQFF. In DNA form, the CDR3 reads TGTGCCAGCTCACCACCGACTAGCGGGGGGGGCAATGAGCAGTTCTTC.